The 26 T cell receptor beta chains below were found in one sample sequenced in a study of identical twins. From the 5' RACE reads, TCRdb called clonotypes with MiXCR, one entry per CDR3 protein. The data contain fewer than 550,000 distinct CDR3 sequences, 12% to 15% of them singletons. The sample also formed part of further work on yellow fever vaccine responses in identical twins.

Sequences were obtained from CD4+ T cells sorted from blood. These receptors all stem from a woman under 30 in good health.

This clonotype has at least ten counts. The chain recombines TRBV5-1 with TRBJ2-1, with 7 nucleotides matching TRBD1. J gave up 3 bases and V 4 bases, and 4 bases lay outside the gene matches. The germline gives CDR1 SGHRS, CDR2 YFSETQ. This CDR3 contains 14 residues. CDR3 nucleotide sequence: TGCGCCAGCAGCCGGGGACAGCTCTACAATGAGCAGTTCTTC. Encoded protein: CASSRGQLYNEQFF.

This clonotype showed up just a few times. The chain has TRBV12-3 or TRBV12-4 and TRBJ2-1, with 10 positions matching TRBD2. The CDR3 is made up of 15 amino acids. V dropped 3 bases and J dropped 8; count of bases not matched to a gene: 7. CDR3 loop: CASSFPAGGLYEQFF. CDR3 coding DNA: TGTGCCAGCAGTTTCCCAGCGGGGGGGCTGTATGAGCAGTTCTTC.

The chain links TRBV7-2 to TRBJ2-5, with TRBD2 matching 14 bases. Germline V gives CDR1 SGHTA, CDR2 FQGNSA. The trim removed 6 bases at V and 7 bases at J, leaving 7 bases unmatched. The CDR3 has 15 amino acids. The CDR3 here is CASRTSGRVGGTQYF. The DNA of the CDR3 is TGTGCCAGCAGGACTAGCGGGAGGGTTGGAGGGACCCAGTACTTC.

At least ten counts were recorded for this clonotype. The chain recombines TRBV5-6 with TRBJ2-2; D unclear. Germline values: CDR1 SGHDT, CDR2 YYEEEE. This CDR3 region has 16 residues. The V end lost 2 bases, the J end lost 0 bases, and 11 bases lay between the germline ends. The CDR3: CASSFLAQTNTGELFF. The CDR3 DNA reads as TGTGCCAGCAGCTTTCTCGCCCAAACGAACACCGGGGAGCTGTTTTTT.

This clonotype has ten or more counts. The gene calls are TRBV7-8 and TRBJ2-2, with 8 bases matching TRBD2. The V segment lost 3 bases and the J segment 3 bases; nucleotides outside the gene matches: 3. This CDR3 contains 15 residues. In germline, CDR1 is SGHVS, CDR2 FQNEAQ. CDR3 nucleotide sequence: TGTGCCAGCAGCTTGGGGACTAGAGACACCGGGGAGCTGTTTTTT. Its protein product is CASSLGTRDTGELFF. The complete variable domain, with remaining parts taken from reference TRBV7-8 and TRBJ2-2, reads GAGVSQSPRYKVAKRGQDVALRCDPISGHVSLFWYQQALGQGPEFLTYFQNEAQLDKSGLPSDRFFAERPEGSVSTLKIQRTQQEDSAVYLCASSLGTRDTGELFFGEGSRLTVL.

V is TRBV12-3 or TRBV12-4 and J is TRBJ2-3; D perhaps matches TRBD1 (6 bases). This CDR3 spans 15 amino acids. V was trimmed by 6 bases and J by 8 bases, leaving 21 bases between them. The CDR3 region is CASRKSDSRAVTQYF. CDR3 sequence (DNA): TGTGCCAGCAGAAAATCGGACAGCCGGGCGGTTACGCAGTATTTT.

The chain is built from TRBV20-1 and TRBJ2-3; D might be TRBD2 (5 bases). V lost 7 bases to trimming and J lost 2 bases, with 16 bases between them. The germline CDR1 and CDR2 sequences are DFQATT and SNEGSKA (reference sequence). The CDR3 runs 14 residues. CDR3 sequence (DNA): TGCAGTGGAATATCCGGGGTGAACACAGATACGCAGTATTTT. This codes for CSGISGVNTDTQYF.

This chain joins TRBV28 and TRBJ2-3, with D hard to call. This CDR3 is 14 amino acids long. Trimming took off 3 bases at V and 1 base at J, with 8 bases between the two ends. Germline CDR1 MDHEN, CDR2 SYDVKM. CDR3 sequence: CASSFRYGTDTQYF. CDR3 DNA: TGTGCCAGCAGTTTTCGTTACGGCACAGATACGCAGTATTTT.

V is TRBV19 and J is TRBJ2-7; a possible D gene is TRBD2 (5 bases). The V end was cut by 3 bases, the J end by 1 base, with 13 bases between. Germline V gene sequence: CDR1 LNHDA, CDR2 SQIVND (reference sequence). The CDR3 loop spans 15 amino acids. The CDR3 DNA follows: TGTGCCAGTAGTATCTCCCCAGAGCGGTCCTACGAGCAGTACTTC. Translating gives CASSISPERSYEQYF.

The V and J genes are TRBV10-3 and TRBJ2-7; TRBD1 agrees at 9 bases. Germline loops: CDR1 ENHRY, CDR2 SYGVKD. Trimming at V came to 8 bases and at J to 6 bases, leaving 8 bases not matched to a gene. The CDR3 has 13 amino acids. CDR3 amino acids: CAIGAGQGSEQYF. The CDR3 DNA sequence: TGTGCCATCGGTGCGGGACAGGGATCCGAGCAGTACTTC.

This clonotype was recorded a few times. The chain uses TRBV5-1 and TRBJ2-3; D may be TRBD2 (6 bases). The CDR3 loop spans 15 amino acids. V was pared by 3 bases and J by 0 bases, with 11 bases between. CDR1 is SGHRS and CDR2 is YFSETQ in the germline V gene. Here the CDR3 DNA reads TGCGCCAGCAGCTATTTAGCGGTGAGCACAGATACGCAGTATTTT. Protein: CASSYLAVSTDTQYF.

This clonotype was detected a few times. The V gene is TRBV12-3 or TRBV12-4, the J gene TRBJ2-7; TRBD2 matches at 10 bases. The CDR3 is made up of 16 amino acids. V gave up 6 bases and J gave up 5 bases; unmatched junction bases: 13. DNA of the CDR3: TGTGCCAGCAGCCAGGTGCTAGCGGGAGAATCCCACGAGCAGTACTTC. Residues: CASSQVLAGESHEQYF.

The V and J genes are TRBV6-1 and TRBJ2-7; D call uncertain. The CDR3 contains 11 residues. Germline CDR1 reads MNHNS; CDR2 reads SASEGT. The germline V and J ends were trimmed by 4 bases and 7 bases, with 8 bases remaining between them. The CDR3 is CASSVRDEQYF. Here the CDR3 DNA reads TGTGCCAGCAGTGTGCGCGATGAGCAGTACTTC.

Notes on this clonotype: Because it lacks the conserved phenylalanine or tryptophan at the end, this CDR3 is likely a read error. The chain employs TRBV7-2 and TRBJ2-1; D is ambiguous. The V gene lost 2 bases and the J gene lost 0 bases, with 11 bases spanning the gap. The CDR3 sequence is 16 residues long. Germline V lookup: CDR1 SGHTA, CDR2 FQGNSA. This CDR3 is CASSLFSGLSYNEQFL. CDR3 nucleotides: TGTGCCAGCAGCTTATTCTCCGGGCTCTCCTACAATGAGCAGTTCCTC.

This chain connects TRBV28 to TRBJ2-7, with D perhaps TRBD1 (6 bases). This CDR3 comprises 16 residues. The ends were cut back, 6 bases at V and 3 bases at J, with 21 bases in the middle. The germline V gene encodes CDR1 MDHEN and CDR2 SYDVKM. CDR3 residues: CASSPPRGEILYEQYF. The CDR3, as DNA: TGTGCCAGCAGCCCCCCCAGGGGCGAAATACTCTACGAGCAGTACTTC.

The chain couples TRBV5-1 to TRBJ2-3; 14 bases agree with TRBD2. Germline V gene data show CDR1 as SGHRS and CDR2 as YFSETQ. V was pared by 3 bases and J by 3 bases, with 12 bases of the junction left unmatched. CDR3 length: 19 amino acids. CDR3 DNA: TGCGCCAGCAGCTACCCGGGGACTAGCGGGAGTCCCGGTACAGATACGCAGTATTTT. Its translation: CASSYPGTSGSPGTDTQYF.

The CDR3 loop is CASSQVGTGVSPLHF. DNA of the CDR3: TGCGCCAGCAGCCAAGTTGGGACAGGGGTCTCACCCCTCCACTTT. This chain joins TRBV4-1 and TRBJ1-6, with 10 bases identical to TRBD1. Germline assignment: CDR1 MGHRA and CDR2 YSYEKL. V trimming: 1 base; J trimming: 10 bases; junction bases outside the gene matches: 4. This CDR3 has 15 residues.

This clonotype has just one count. The CDR3 does not end in the conserved phenylalanine or tryptophan, so this is likely a read error. V and J are TRBV7-7 and TRBJ2-1; 10 bases agree with TRBD2. Per germline, CDR1 SSHAT and CDR2 FNYEAQ (reference sequence). The CDR3 consists of 18 residues. Trimming at V came to 7 bases and at J to 1 base, leaving 13 bases not matched to a gene. CDR3 loop: CASILKISGGASYNEQFL. The CDR3 DNA sequence: TGTGCCAGCATCCTCAAAATAAGCGGGGGGGCTTCCTACAATGAGCAGTTCCTC.

This clonotype has more than one count but fewer than ten. The chain joins TRBV4-2 to TRBJ2-1, with TRBD2 matching 13 bases. The V and J ends lost 2 bases and 8 bases, in that order; junction bases with no gene match: 15. CDR3 length: 19 residues. Germline loops: CDR1 LGHNA, CDR2 YNFKEQ. Here the CDR3 reads CASSQFPPKLAGGQYEQFF. CDR3 nucleotides: TGTGCCAGCAGCCAATTCCCCCCTAAACTAGCGGGGGGGCAATATGAGCAGTTCTTC.

Here the CDR3 reads CASSPPVLTNTEAFF. The CDR3 nucleotides read TGTGCCAGCTCACCACCGGTCCTTACGAACACTGAAGCTTTCTTT. The rearrangement uses TRBV18 and TRBJ1-1, with D unclear. V lost 0 bases and J lost 1, with 9 bases in between. The length of the CDR3 is 15 residues. CDR1 and CDR2 (germline): KGHSH, LQKENI.

The J gene is TRBJ2-4, the V gene TRBV29-1; tentatively, D is TRBD1 (5 bases). Trimming pared 6 bases from V and 9 bases from J, leaving 15 bases between. The CDR3 sequence is 12 residues long. Germline V gene data show CDR1 as SQVTM and CDR2 as ANQGSEA. The CDR3 is CSVPLGQGIQYF. CDR3 nucleotides: TGCAGCGTCCCGTTGGGGCAGGGCATTCAGTACTTC.

The J gene is TRBJ1-6, the V gene TRBV2; 8 bases match TRBD1. Germline loops: CDR1 SNHLY, CDR2 FYNNEI. This CDR3 has 14 amino acids. The V segment lost 6 bases and the J segment 7 bases; nucleotides outside the gene matches: 5. CDR3 protein: CASRTTGVNSPLHF. The CDR3 DNA reads TGTGCCAGCAGAACGACAGGGGTAAATTCACCCCTCCACTTT.

This clonotype was seen a few times. The chain recombines TRBV7-2 with TRBJ2-4; 7 nucleotides agree with TRBD1. The germline V gene encodes CDR1 SGHTA and CDR2 FQGNSA. CDR3 length equals 16 residues. J lost 0 bases, V lost 5 bases, and 7 bases had no gene match. The CDR3 protein is CASSRGPLIAKNIQYF. DNA for the CDR3: TGTGCCAGCAGCAGGGGGCCACTCATAGCCAAAAACATTCAGTACTTC.

This chain joins TRBV4-2 and TRBJ2-1, with D tentatively TRBD2 (6 bases). Looked up from germline, CDR1 is LGHNA and CDR2 is YNFKEQ. There are 16 residues in the CDR3. V gave up 0 bases and J gave up 8 bases, with 17 bases separating them. DNA for the CDR3: TGTGCCAGCAGCCAAGATCCTGCTAGCGCCGACCATGAGCAGTTCTTC. This encodes CASSQDPASADHEQFF.

This clonotype came up a few times. This chain connects TRBV18 to TRBJ2-1; D gene uncertain. V was cut by 1 base and J by 0 bases, with 13 bases left in between. This CDR3 is 17 amino acids long. The germline CDR1 and CDR2 sequences are KGHSH and LQKENI. The CDR3: CASSPRSPSSSYNEQFF. The CDR3 DNA sequence: TGTGCCAGCTCACCACGCAGCCCCTCTAGCTCCTACAATGAGCAGTTCTTC. The whole variable domain, filled in from reference TRBV18 and TRBJ2-1, reads NAGVMQNPRHLVRRRGQEARLRCSPMKGHSHVYWYRQLPEEGLKFMVYLQKENIIDESGMPKERFSAEFPKEGPSILRIQQVVRGDSAAYFCASSPRSPSSSYNEQFFGPGTRLTVL.

There are many counts of this clonotype. This chain connects TRBV5-1 to TRBJ1-1, with a possible D match to TRBD1 (5 bases). Germline V gene sequence: CDR1 SGHRS, CDR2 YFSETQ. The length of the CDR3 is 15 residues. Trimming removed 3 bases from V and 0 bases from J, with 12 bases in between. The CDR3 DNA is TGCGCCAGCAGCTCCTCGACAGACATGAACACTGAAGCTTTCTTT. This encodes CASSSSTDMNTEAFF. The full variable domain, in which reference TRBV5-1 and TRBJ1-1 provide the parts outside the CDR3, is KAGVTQTPRYLIKTRGQQVTLSCSPISGHRSVSWYQQTPGQGLQFLFEYFSETQRNKGNFPGRFSGRQFSNSRSEMNVSTLELGDSALYLCASSSSTDMNTEAFFGQGTRLTVV.